This record concerns one T cell receptor beta chain sequence. Its cognate antigen is unknown. Data came from immunoSEQ multiplex PCR; TCRdb stores just in-frame clones and leaves some out. This repertoire shows about 800,000 clones, about 96% found once; its top ten account for under 0.3%. CDR3 length equals 16 residues. Deletions cut 5 bases from V and 2 bases from J, with 15 bases between. Germline CDR1 LNHDA, CDR2 SQIVND (reference sequence). Naive CD8 cells lacked CD45RO, underwent positive selection for CCR7 and left out terminally differentiated effector memory CD45RA+ cells. This specimen comes from a study of shared clonotypes between healthy human individuals. Study-level background: Per donor, three plates held CD4 naive cells, three held CD4 memory, two held CD8 naive and one held CD8 memory.

Study-wide findings and caveats: Genetic and exposure-history diversity was limited by the small donor number.

The sequence derives from a man aged 30-40 years in good health. The genes are TRBV19 and TRBJ2-2, with a possible D match to TRBD1 (6 bases). The sample was naive CD8+ T cells sorted from blood. This chain's CDR3 is CASSLARQVNTGELFF. The DNA of the CDR3 is TGTGCCAGTAGTTTAGCTCGACAGGTTAACACCGGGGAGCTGTTTTTT.